One sample yielded the 32 T cell receptor beta chains listed below, sequenced in a study of cytomegalovirus exposure and HLA in healthy donors. The PCR made use of 60 Vbeta and 13 Jbeta primers. Profiling relied on immunoSEQ multiplex PCR, and the TCRdb table lists in-frame clones only, not all of them. The profile shows about 140,000 clones, 73% of them singletons. Sequenced input: PBMCs. Receptors originate from a woman aged 40 to 50 in good health and CMV-seronegative.

V usage is TRBV6-1 and J usage is TRBJ2-3; perhaps TRBD2 as D (6 bases). The V end lost 0 bases, the J end lost 0 bases, and 16 bases lay between the germline ends. CDR1 is MNHNS, CDR2 SASEGT, per germline. The CDR3 is 18 residues long. CDR3 in DNA: TGTGCCAGCAGTGAAGCGCTTTATGCCGGGACTAGCACAGATACGCAGTATTTT. Encoded protein: CASSEALYAGTSTDTQYF.

This clone was observed a few times. This chain connects TRBV11-1 to TRBJ1-1; 8 positions agree with TRBD1. The germline gives CDR1 SGHAT, CDR2 FQDESV (reference sequence). The J segment lost 12 bases and the V segment lost 4 bases, leaving 4 bases of the junction unmatched. This CDR3 comprises 11 residues. This CDR3 is CASSSQGASFF. The DNA for the CDR3 is TGTGCCAGCAGCTCTCAGGGGGCGTCTTTCTTT.

The genes are TRBV5-1 and TRBJ2-1; D possibly corresponds to TRBD2 (5 bases). Trimming removed 4 bases at V and 8 bases at J, with 13 bases between. CDR1 SGHRS and CDR2 YFSETQ come from the germline V gene. The CDR3 loop spans 13 amino acids. The CDR3 here is CASSPTGLDEQFF. CDR3 nucleotide sequence: TGCGCCAGCAGCCCTACCGGACTCGATGAGCAGTTCTTC.

The chain has TRBV5-5 and TRBJ2-5, with D tentatively TRBD1 (6 bases). The CDR3 is made up of 16 amino acids. The germline gives CDR1 SGHKS, CDR2 YYEKEE (reference sequence). Trimming shortened V by 0 bases and J by 0 bases, and 12 bases separated the two germline ends. The CDR3 protein is CASSLGYEGDQETQYF. The CDR3 DNA reads TGTGCCAGCAGCTTGGGATACGAGGGGGACCAAGAGACCCAGTACTTC.

The V call is TRBV12-5, the J call TRBJ1-2; weak D call: TRBD1 (6 bases). Per germline, CDR1 LGHNT and CDR2 FRNRAP. The CDR3 is 19 residues long. The ends were cut back, 2 bases at V and 4 bases at J, with 26 bases in the middle. CDR3 sequence (DNA): TGTGCTAGTGGTTTGACCAGGGGTCTCAGGGGATTAAGCGGCTATGGCTACACCTTC. Amino acids: CASGLTRGLRGLSGYGYTF.

The rearrangement uses TRBV5-6 and TRBJ2-5; the D gene is possibly TRBD2 (5 bases). The germline V and J ends were trimmed by 2 bases and 2 bases, with 16 bases remaining between them. The germline CDR1 and CDR2 sequences are SGHDT and YYEEEE. CDR3 length: 16 amino acids. Here the CDR3 reads CASSLLTLALQETQYF. As DNA, the CDR3 is TGTGCCAGCAGCTTATTGACCTTAGCGCTTCAAGAGACCCAGTACTTC. The full variable domain, with the rest looked up from reference TRBV5-6 and TRBJ2-5, is DAGVTQSPTHLIKTRGQQVTLRCSPKSGHDTVSWYQQALGQGPQFIFQYYEEEERQRGNFPDRFSGHQFPNYSSELNVNALLLGDSALYLCASSLLTLALQETQYFGPGTRLLVL.

This clone is termed medium-sized. The genes are TRBV27 and TRBJ1-2; 7 bases line up with TRBD1. CDR3 length: 13 amino acids. Germline assignment: CDR1 MNHEY and CDR2 SMNVEV (reference sequence). The V gene end was trimmed by 5 bases and the J gene end by 7 bases; junction bases not matched to a gene: 7. The CDR3 sequence: CASSLGSGGGYTF. Here the CDR3 DNA reads TGTGCCAGCAGTCTTGGTTCAGGGGGTGGCTACACCTTC.

On this clone itself: A read error may account for a junction end that differs from germline. The chain combines TRBV5-6 with TRBJ2-1, with TRBD1 matching over 8 bases. Germline V lookup: CDR1 SGHDT, CDR2 YYEEEE. This CDR3 comprises 13 residues. CDR3 region: CASSAVQGAFPVF. The CDR3 bases are TGTGCCAGCAGCGCGGTTCAGGGGGCATTTCCGGTCTTC.

V and J are TRBV4-1 and TRBJ2-7, with 10 positions matching TRBD1. Losses at the gene ends were 2 bases for V and 3 bases for J; bases not matched to a gene: 1. The length of the CDR3 is 14 residues. Per germline, CDR1 MGHRA and CDR2 YSYEKL. CDR3 DNA: TGCGCCAGCAGCCAAAGGACAGGGGGCTACGAGCAGTACTTC. This encodes CASSQRTGGYEQYF.

The chain employs TRBV4-3 and TRBJ1-2; TRBD1 aligns across 8 bases. V trimming: 4 bases; J trimming: 4 bases; junction bases outside the gene matches: 8. Germline V gene sequence: CDR1 LGHNA, CDR2 YSLEER. CDR3 length: 15 residues. Here the CDR3 DNA reads TGCGCCAGCAGCCCCCGACAGGGGAACCCCTATGGCTACACCTTC. It codes for CASSPRQGNPYGYTF.

This clone was seen only a few times. The chain couples TRBV6-1 to TRBJ1-6; maybe TRBD1 (5 bases). The CDR3 consists of 14 residues. The V gene lost 5 bases and the J gene lost 6 bases, with 11 bases spanning the gap. CDR1 and CDR2 (germline): MNHNS, SASEGT. This CDR3 reads CASSTRDSNSPLHF. CDR3 in DNA: TGTGCCAGCAGTACCCGGGACTCTAATTCACCCCTCCACTTT.

This chain joins TRBV7-9 and TRBJ2-1; D is perhaps TRBD2 (5 bases). Trimming pared 0 bases from V and 6 bases from J, leaving 12 bases between. The CDR3 consists of 15 residues. Germline CDR1 and CDR2: SEHNR and FQNEAQ (reference sequence). CDR3 coding DNA: TGTGCCAGCAGCTTAGCGGAGCAGCTAGCCAATGAGCAGTTCTTC. Its translation is CASSLAEQLANEQFF.

This clone was seen only a few times. The chain couples TRBV2 to TRBJ2-2; maybe TRBD1 (5 bases). Per the germline V gene, CDR1 is SNHLY and CDR2 is FYNNEI. Trimming pared 5 bases from V and 0 bases from J, leaving 10 bases between. There are 15 residues in the CDR3. This CDR3 is CASSRQITNTGELFF. CDR3 bases: TGTGCCAGCAGTCGACAGATAACGAACACCGGGGAGCTGTTTTTT.

The J gene is TRBJ2-3, the V gene TRBV7-3; the match to TRBD2 covers 9 bases. J gave up 1 base and V 5 bases, and 16 bases lay outside the gene matches. Per the germline V gene, CDR1 is SGHTA and CDR2 is FQGTGA. The CDR3 length is 19 residues. DNA for the CDR3: TGTGCCAGCAGCCCCGACCTATGGGCTAGCGGGGACCGCACAGATACGCAGTATTTT. Residues: CASSPDLWASGDRTDTQYF.

This chain links TRBV5-1 with TRBJ2-3; no firm D call. CDR3 size: 14 residues. CDR1 and CDR2 (germline): SGHRS, YFSETQ. Trimming removed 4 bases at V and 2 bases at J, with 11 bases between. CDR3 amino acids: CASSPQVTTDTQYF. The CDR3 bases are TGCGCCAGCAGCCCGCAGGTGACCACAGATACGCAGTATTTT.

This clone has just a few counts. V usage is TRBV6-1 and J usage is TRBJ2-6; D might be TRBD1 (6 bases). Trimming pared 3 bases from V and 4 bases from J, leaving 10 bases between. Germline V CDR1 and CDR2: MNHNS, SASEGT. This CDR3 is built from 15 residues. The CDR3 spells CASSDWGPGANVLTF. CDR3 in DNA: TGTGCCAGCAGTGATTGGGGGCCAGGGGCCAACGTCCTGACTTTC.

CDR3 loop: CASSSGGAGNTIYF. The CDR3 DNA sequence: TGCGCCAGCAGTTCGGGGGGCGCAGGAAACACCATATATTTT. The chain has TRBV5-1 and TRBJ1-3; D is perhaps TRBD1 (6 bases). This CDR3 is built from 14 residues. CDR1 is SGHRS, CDR2 YFSETQ, per germline. Trimming removed 5 bases from V and 4 bases from J, with 13 bases in between.

The chain is built from TRBV25-1 and TRBJ2-1; 10 nucleotides match TRBD2. The CDR3 consists of 14 residues. The ends lost 2 bases at V and 9 bases at J; junction bases unmatched: 4. Germline V gives CDR1 MGHDK, CDR2 SYGVNS. This CDR3 reads CASSESGGASEQFF. As DNA, the CDR3 is TGTGCCAGCAGTGAAAGCGGGGGGGCTAGTGAGCAGTTCTTC.

The V and J genes are TRBV10-1 and TRBJ1-2, with unresolved D. V lost 3 bases to trimming and J lost 2 bases, with 4 bases between them. Germline V gene sequence: CDR1 WNHNN, CDR2 SYGVQD (reference sequence). The CDR3 is 12 residues long. CDR3 region: CASSDGNYGYTF. CDR3 DNA sequence: TGCGCCAGCAGTGACGGGAACTATGGCTACACCTTC.

V gene TRBV19 combines with J gene TRBJ2-2; tentatively, D is TRBD1 (6 bases). The V and J ends lost 2 bases and 1 base respectively, with 8 bases between them. Germline V lookup: CDR1 LNHDA, CDR2 SQIVND (reference sequence). The CDR3 runs to 15 residues. DNA for the CDR3: TGTGCCAGTAGTATACAGGGGTGGAACACCGGGGAGCTGTTTTTT. Protein product: CASSIQGWNTGELFF. Supplemented by reference TRBV19 and TRBJ2-2, the full variable domain reads DGGITQSPKYLFRKEGQNVTLSCEQNLNHDAMYWYRQDPGQGLRLIYYSQIVNDFQKGDIAEGYSVSREKKESFPLTVTSAQKNPTAFYLCASSIQGWNTGELFFGEGSRLTVL.

The CDR3 DNA sequence: TGTGCCAGCAACCAGCCGGGAAACTCCTACAATGAGCAGTTCTTC. It codes for CASNQPGNSYNEQFF. This chain links TRBV11-2 with TRBJ2-1; D is perhaps TRBD2 (5 bases). This CDR3 is 15 amino acids long. V lost 7 bases to trimming and J lost 0 bases, with 13 bases between them. In germline, CDR1 is SGHAT, CDR2 FQNNGV.

With respect to this clone: The sample contains more than one DNA sequence encoding this CDR3. This chain connects TRBV2 to TRBJ2-2; D might be TRBD1 (6 bases). CDR1 SNHLY and CDR2 FYNNEI come from the germline V gene. Trimming took off 9 bases at V and 6 bases at J, with 17 bases between the two ends. The CDR3 extends over 14 amino acids. CDR3 residues: CASTYLQGAGELFF. The CDR3 nucleotides are TGTGCCAGTACATATTTACAGGGAGCCGGGGAGCTGTTTTTT. The complete variable domain, with remaining parts taken from reference TRBV2 and TRBJ2-2, reads EPEVTQTPSHQVTQMGQEVILRCVPISNHLYFYWYRQILGQKVEFLVSFYNNEISEKSEIFDDQFSVERPDGSNFTLKIRSTKLEDSAMYFCASTYLQGAGELFFGEGSRLTVL.

The V gene is TRBV7-3, the J gene TRBJ2-3, with a tentative D call TRBD1 (6 bases). This CDR3 comprises 15 residues. The germline V and J ends were trimmed by 3 bases and 0 bases, with 10 bases remaining between them. Germline V gene sequence: CDR1 SGHTA, CDR2 FQGTGA. CDR3 in amino acids: CASSLGASSTDTQYF. Here the CDR3 DNA reads TGTGCCAGCAGCTTGGGGGCCTCTAGCACAGATACGCAGTATTTT.

This clone was detected only a few times. The J gene is TRBJ2-7, the V gene TRBV28; 7 bases fit TRBD1. The CDR3 loop spans 15 amino acids. J lost 3 bases, V lost 5 bases, and 10 bases had no gene match. The germline gives CDR1 MDHEN, CDR2 SYDVKM. The CDR3 reads CASSPPRTGNYEQYV. CDR3 DNA sequence: TGTGCCAGCAGTCCGCCAAGGACAGGTAACTACGAGCAGTACGTC.

This clone was observed a handful of times. The chain joins TRBV10-3 to TRBJ1-6; D gene ambiguous. Trimming took 2 bases from V and 10 from J, leaving 6 bases between them. Germline V gives CDR1 ENHRY, CDR2 SYGVKD. The CDR3 is 12 residues long. The CDR3 DNA is TGTGCCATCAGTGAGGCGGGCTCACCCCTCCACTTT. Translated: CAISEAGSPLHF.

On this clone itself: This sample includes further DNA sequences coding for the same CDR3. This chain joins TRBV5-1 and TRBJ2-5; 8 bases are a match to TRBD1. Per the germline V gene, CDR1 is SGHRS and CDR2 is YFSETQ. CDR3 length: 14 residues. The ends lost 4 bases at V and 2 bases at J; junction bases unmatched: 4. The CDR3 protein is CASSPGTGQETQYF. The CDR3 DNA sequence: TGCGCCAGCAGCCCGGGGACAGGACAAGAGACCCAGTACTTC.

The J gene is TRBJ1-4, the V gene TRBV6-5; tentative D call: TRBD1 (6 bases). Trimming pared 2 bases from V and 8 bases from J, leaving 6 bases between. The V gene's germline CDR1 is MNHEY and CDR2 SVGAGI. The CDR3 covers 12 residues. CDR3 protein: CASSYQGEKLFF. The CDR3 region has the DNA TGTGCCAGCAGTTACCAGGGGGAAAAACTGTTTTTT.

The chain is built from TRBV7-2 and TRBJ2-1; D is perhaps TRBD2 (6 bases). CDR1 and CDR2 (germline): SGHTA, FQGNSA. The CDR3 loop spans 16 amino acids. Trimming shortened V by 7 bases and J by 7 bases, and 23 bases separated the two germline ends. CDR3 nucleotides: TGTGCCAGCACCCCCCAGAGTCTGGCGGGGCGGAATGAGCAGTTCTTC. It is translated as CASTPQSLAGRNEQFF.

There are a few counts of this clone. This chain uses TRBV6-1 with TRBJ2-5; 10 bases agree with TRBD2. The germline CDR1 and CDR2 sequences are MNHNS and SASEGT. J was trimmed by 2 bases and V by 7 bases; bases with no gene match: 4. This CDR3 comprises 14 residues. Here the CDR3 reads CASTSGGTQETQYF. The CDR3 DNA reads TGTGCCAGCACTAGCGGGGGAACTCAAGAGACCCAGTACTTC.

The J gene is TRBJ1-2, the V gene TRBV7-2; TRBD1 matches 8 bases. The CDR3 has 16 residues. Looked up from germline, CDR1 is SGHTA and CDR2 is FQGNSA. Trimming removed 5 bases from V and 8 bases from J; junction bases left unmatched: 16. The CDR3 DNA sequence: TGTGCCAGCAGCCCGACCCAAAGTGGACAGGGCAGAGGCTACACCTTC. As protein: CASSPTQSGQGRGYTF.

This clone was seen once. The chain couples TRBV10-3 to TRBJ1-1, with 10 bases matching TRBD1. The junction had 5 bases not matched to a gene; V was cut back by 4 bases and J by 0 bases. The CDR3 totals 16 residues. Germline V gene data show CDR1 as ENHRY and CDR2 as SYGVKD. The CDR3 sequence is CAISGLGQGLNTEAFF. The CDR3 DNA reads TGTGCCATCAGTGGGTTGGGACAGGGGTTGAACACTGAAGCTTTCTTT.

The V and J genes are TRBV6-6 and TRBJ2-1, with 8 nucleotides matching TRBD2. Germline V gene lookup returns CDR1 MNHNY and CDR2 SVGAGI (reference sequence). V lost 6 bases, J lost 5 bases, and 9 bases stayed unmatched. CDR3 size: 15 residues. The CDR3 protein is CASRPPGLGDNEQFF. CDR3 in DNA: TGTGCCAGCAGACCGCCGGGACTAGGCGACAATGAGCAGTTCTTC.